The 29 T cell receptor beta chains below come from one sample, sequenced in a study of CXCR3-negative and CXCR3-positive naive CD8 T cells (dated by TCRdb to about 2019). The sequencing machine was a NextSeq 550. The Human TCR Profiling Kit (MiLaboratory) was used to prepare UMI-labeled 5' RACE TRB cDNA libraries. Following reprocessing of the reads by TCRdb, the data hold one row per CDR3 protein sequence and no DNA is available. For this sample, the table gives 100,000 to 150,000 distinct CDR3 sequences. The ten biggest clones cover approximately 0.29% of the sample. The sample was naive CXCR3- CD8+ T cells from blood. What this sample's cell subset or site label stands for: CD45RO-CCR7+CD27+CD95- naive CD8+ T cells lacking CXCR3 (TNR3-). The source is a human donor in good health. Some clones in this sample may be carry-over from other donors' samples.

The rearrangement uses TRBV28 and TRBJ2-7; TCRdb gives TRBD1 as the D gene, but with no DNA this cannot be confirmed. CDR1 MDHEN and CDR2 SYDVKM come from the germline V gene. CDR3 length: 12 amino acids. The CDR3 here is CASSRGNYEQYF.

This chain connects TRBV29-1 to TRBJ2-1; TCRdb's D gene call, TRBD2, goes unchecked for lack of DNA. This CDR3 region has 16 residues. Germline assignment: CDR1 SQVTM and CDR2 ANQGSEA. The CDR3 loop reads CSVEDPLEDPEDEQFF.

The J gene is TRBJ2-1, the V gene TRBV7-2. The V gene's germline CDR1 is SGHTA and CDR2 FQGNSA. CDR3 length: 13 residues. The CDR3 is CASSLGVGNEQFF.

The chain has TRBV11-2 and TRBJ2-3; absent DNA, TCRdb's TRBD2 call cannot be checked. This CDR3 region has 15 residues. Looked up from germline, CDR1 is SGHAT and CDR2 is FQNNGV. The CDR3 here is CASSLSGGATDTQYF.

The V gene is TRBV29-1, the J gene TRBJ2-1; the TCRdb D gene call, TRBD2, has no DNA to confirm it. The CDR3 spans 16 residues. Germline CDR1 and CDR2: SQVTM and ANQGSEA. The CDR3 region is CSVPLPGLAGYNEQFF.

The genes are TRBV6-2 or TRBV6-3 and TRBJ2-1. The CDR3 sequence is 14 residues long. Germline CDR1 reads MNHEY; CDR2 reads SVGEGT. The CDR3 reads CASSYLDSYNEQFF.

The V gene is TRBV29-1, the J gene TRBJ2-7. Germline V lookup: CDR1 SQVTM, CDR2 ANQGSEA. CDR3 length equals 12 residues. CDR3 in amino acids: CSVVGNENEQYF.

The V and J genes are TRBV27 and TRBJ2-1; without DNA, the TCRdb call of TRBD2 cannot be checked. The CDR3 sequence is 13 residues long. The germline V gene encodes CDR1 MNHEY and CDR2 SMNVEV (reference sequence). The CDR3 is CASSLSLATEQFF.

The chain uses TRBV6-5 and TRBJ2-1; absent DNA, TCRdb's TRBD1 call cannot be checked. CDR1 and CDR2 from the germline V gene are MNHEY and SVGAGI. The CDR3 is 16 residues long. The CDR3 sequence is CASSYSLFRDYNEQFF.

The J gene is TRBJ2-3, the V gene TRBV29-1; the TCRdb D gene call, TRBD1, has no DNA to confirm it. Germline V gene lookup returns CDR1 SQVTM and CDR2 ANQGSEA. The CDR3 sequence is 14 residues long. CDR3 sequence reads: CSATTGEFSDTQYF.

V gene TRBV3-1 combines with J gene TRBJ2-3. The CDR3 covers 16 residues. Per germline, CDR1 LGHDT and CDR2 YNNKEL (reference sequence). Here the CDR3 reads CASSQVKVSGTDTQYF.

The chain links TRBV4-2 to TRBJ2-2; the TCRdb D gene call, TRBD1, has no DNA to confirm it. The germline CDR1 and CDR2 sequences are LGHNA and YNFKEQ. The CDR3 loop spans 18 amino acids. CDR3 sequence: CASSQGTILDINTGELFF.

The chain carries TRBV29-1 and TRBJ2-1; there is no DNA to check the TCRdb D call of TRBD2. There are 12 residues in the CDR3. Germline assignment: CDR1 SQVTM and CDR2 ANQGSEA. This CDR3 reads CSVWLAGGEQFF.

This chain joins TRBV29-1 and TRBJ1-2. The CDR3 loop spans 14 amino acids. CDR1 and CDR2 (germline): SQVTM, ANQGSEA. CDR3: CSVEVVLEGYGYTF.

The chain is built from TRBV12-3 or TRBV12-4 and TRBJ2-1; the D gene TCRdb calls, TRBD2, cannot be checked with no DNA. The length of the CDR3 is 15 residues. CDR3 amino acids: CASSLGLAGFHEQFF.

The CDR3 region is CASSVRDREGANVLTF. The chain couples TRBV7-9 to TRBJ2-6; TCRdb calls TRBD1, which cannot be checked without DNA. CDR1 is SEHNR and CDR2 is FQNEAQ in the germline V gene (reference sequence). CDR3 length: 16 amino acids.

The chain has TRBV6-5 and TRBJ1-2. Germline-derived CDR1 and CDR2 are MNHEY and SVGAGI. This CDR3 contains 17 residues. The CDR3 protein is CASSYSGTYLIEDGHTF.

The chain couples TRBV5-1 to TRBJ2-7; the D gene TCRdb calls, TRBD1, cannot be checked with no DNA. Germline V gives CDR1 SGHRS, CDR2 YFSETQ. This CDR3 contains 13 residues. The CDR3 loop is CASRYGQGYEQYF.

This chain connects TRBV28 to TRBJ2-7; TCRdb returns TRBD2, unconfirmable since there is no DNA. Germline V lookup: CDR1 MDHEN, CDR2 SYDVKM. This CDR3 spans 17 amino acids. The CDR3: CASRSSRKPITSYEQYF.

The CDR3 spells CASSKEQGVSYEQYF. The chain joins TRBV6-5 to TRBJ2-7; checking the TCRdb D call of TRBD1 is not possible without DNA. The CDR3 runs to 15 residues. Germline values: CDR1 MNHEY, CDR2 SVGAGI.

The rearrangement links TRBV7-3 to TRBJ2-7; TCRdb's D call, TRBD1, is unchecked because there is no DNA. The CDR3 runs 14 residues. Germline assignment: CDR1 SGHTA and CDR2 FQGTGA. CDR3 loop: CASSLTGGAVEQYF.

Here the CDR3 reads CASSEVGASTDTQYF. V is TRBV6-1 and J is TRBJ2-3. The CDR3 sequence is 15 residues long. Germline V gene data show CDR1 as MNHNS and CDR2 as SASEGT.

V is TRBV10-3 and J is TRBJ1-2. The length of the CDR3 is 16 residues. Germline V CDR1 and CDR2: ENHRY, SYGVKD. CDR3 region: CAISEEDWSLTYGYTF.

The chain employs TRBV20-1 and TRBJ1-1; TCRdb lists TRBD1, though no DNA is available to test this call. This CDR3 is 14 amino acids long. Germline V gene lookup returns CDR1 DFQATT and CDR2 SNEGSKA (reference sequence). The CDR3 is CSASPGGPRTEAFF.

The chain joins TRBV3-1 to TRBJ2-7. This CDR3 has 13 amino acids. The germline V gene has CDR1 LGHDT and CDR2 YNNKEL (reference sequence). CDR3: CASSQDLEASEYF.

V is TRBV30 and J is TRBJ2-1; TCRdb indicates TRBD2, and absent DNA this call remains unverified. Germline V gene sequence: CDR1 GTSNPN, CDR2 SVGIG (reference sequence). This CDR3 has 13 residues. CDR3 loop: CAWSVEGGNEQFF. Looking up the rest from reference TRBV30 and TRBJ2-1 gives the full variable domain: SQTIHQWPATLVQPVGSPLSLECTVEGTSNPNLYWYRQAAGRGLQLLFYSVGIGQISSEVPQNLSASRPQDRQFILSSKKLLLSDSGFYLCAWSVEGGNEQFFGPGTRLTVL.

The chain joins TRBV7-9 to TRBJ1-2; TCRdb reports TRBD1, a call that lacks DNA to check it against. Germline lookup yields CDR1 SEHNR and CDR2 FQNEAQ (reference sequence). The CDR3 is 14 amino acids. The CDR3 reads CASSSTGIHYGYTF.

This chain connects TRBV5-1 to TRBJ2-1; checking the TCRdb D call of TRBD2 is not possible without DNA. The CDR3 is 15 amino acids. The germline V gene encodes CDR1 SGHRS and CDR2 YFSETQ. The CDR3: CASSLVTAGGGEQFF.

The chain employs TRBV7-2 and TRBJ2-7; the TCRdb D gene call, TRBD2, has no DNA to confirm it. The CDR3 runs to 15 residues. From germline, CDR1 is SGHTA and CDR2 FQGNSA. The CDR3 sequence is CASTGLAGAPYEQYF.